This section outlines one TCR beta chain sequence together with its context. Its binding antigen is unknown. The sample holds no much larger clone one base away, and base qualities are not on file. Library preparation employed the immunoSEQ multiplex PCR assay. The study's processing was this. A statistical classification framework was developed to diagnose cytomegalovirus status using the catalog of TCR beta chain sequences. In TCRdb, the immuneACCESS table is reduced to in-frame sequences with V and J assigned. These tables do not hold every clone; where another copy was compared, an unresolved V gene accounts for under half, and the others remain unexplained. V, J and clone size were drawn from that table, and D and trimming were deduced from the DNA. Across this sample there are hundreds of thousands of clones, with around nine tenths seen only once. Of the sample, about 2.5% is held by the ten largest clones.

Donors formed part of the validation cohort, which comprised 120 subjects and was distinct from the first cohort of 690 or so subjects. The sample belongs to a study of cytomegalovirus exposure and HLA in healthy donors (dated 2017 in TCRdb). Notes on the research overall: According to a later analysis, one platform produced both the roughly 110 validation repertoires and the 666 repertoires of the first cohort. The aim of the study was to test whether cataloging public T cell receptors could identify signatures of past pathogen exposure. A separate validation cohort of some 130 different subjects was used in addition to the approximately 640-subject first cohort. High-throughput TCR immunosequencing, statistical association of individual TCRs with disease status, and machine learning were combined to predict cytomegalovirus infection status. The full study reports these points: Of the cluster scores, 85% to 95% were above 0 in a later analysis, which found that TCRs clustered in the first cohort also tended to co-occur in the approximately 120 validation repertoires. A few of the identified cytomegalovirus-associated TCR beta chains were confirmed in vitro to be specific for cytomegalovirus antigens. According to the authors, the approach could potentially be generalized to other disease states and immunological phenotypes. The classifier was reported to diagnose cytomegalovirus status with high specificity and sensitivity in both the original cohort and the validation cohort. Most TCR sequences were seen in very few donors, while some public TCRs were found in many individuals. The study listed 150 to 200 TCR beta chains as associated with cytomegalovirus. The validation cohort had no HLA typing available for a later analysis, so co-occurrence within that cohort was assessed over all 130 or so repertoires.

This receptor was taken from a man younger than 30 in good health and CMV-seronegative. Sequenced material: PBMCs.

The CDR3 here reads CASSSDRGLATGELFF. The sequenced DNA: TGTGCCAGCAGCTCGGACCGGGGGTTGGCCACCGGGGAGCTGTTTTTT. The chain couples TRBV7-2 to TRBJ2-2; TRBD2 is possibly the D segment (6 matching bases). Trimming takes 4 bases from V and 4 bases from J, and the germline ends sit 16 bases apart. From its cysteine to its phenylalanine, the CDR3 spans 16 amino acids. The sequence is cut down to CDR3 DNA, 48 bases in frame from base 1. The germline V gene supplies CDR1 SGHTA and CDR2 FQGNSA.